Listed below are T cell receptor beta chains from one sample, sequenced in a study of T cells in Graves' hyperthyroidism and ophthalmopathy. Each CDR3 protein gets one entry after TCRdb re-called the multiplex PCR reads with MiXCR. The sample holds approximately 590,000 distinct CDR3 sequences, about 15% seen once. The sample comprised blood. The receptors derive from a woman aged 25 to 39 with Graves' hyperthyroidism. Both conserved end residues are part of each CDR3.

j_gene: TRBJ2-3; v_gene: TRBV6-2/TRBV6-3; CDR3aa: CASSYSDSGNTDTQYF
j_gene: TRBJ2-1; v_gene: TRBV12-3/TRBV12-4; CDR3aa: CASSSQGSGTRVWNEQFF
j_gene: TRBJ2-2; v_gene: TRBV2; CDR3aa: CASSEIMNTGELFF
j_gene: TRBJ2-1; v_gene: TRBV19; CDR3aa: CASKLAGGPDEQFF
j_gene: TRBJ1-2; v_gene: TRBV18; CDR3aa: CASSRDPGQNYGYTF
j_gene: TRBJ2-1; v_gene: TRBV7-9; CDR3aa: CASSPLLAGGNEQFF
j_gene: TRBJ2-7; v_gene: TRBV6-2/TRBV6-3; CDR3aa: CASSRGTDWGEQYF
j_gene: TRBJ2-1; v_gene: TRBV19; CDR3aa: CASTPGLDPSEQFF
j_gene: TRBJ2-1; v_gene: TRBV12-3/TRBV12-4; CDR3aa: CASSFGAYEQFF
j_gene: TRBJ2-1; v_gene: TRBV4-2; CDR3aa: CASSQDLVGGVRTSFYNEQFF
j_gene: TRBJ2-7; v_gene: TRBV7-2; CDR3aa: CASSLGRTISYEQYF
j_gene: TRBJ1-1; v_gene: TRBV3-1; CDR3aa: CASSQVLNTEAFF
j_gene: TRBJ2-1; v_gene: TRBV7-9; CDR3aa: CARTGKNDNEQFF
j_gene: TRBJ1-6; v_gene: TRBV27; CDR3aa: CASSSGQGVSNSPLHF
j_gene: TRBJ2-7; v_gene: TRBV3-1; CDR3aa: CASSLFGPPNEQYF
j_gene: TRBJ1-2; v_gene: TRBV20-1; CDR3aa: CSARLPGRANYGYTF
j_gene: TRBJ1-2; v_gene: TRBV29-1; CDR3aa: CSVSTVNYGYTF
j_gene: TRBJ2-1; v_gene: TRBV7-9; CDR3aa: CASSLGTSGSHNEQFF
j_gene: TRBJ2-7; v_gene: TRBV10-3; CDR3aa: CAISGGRGAASYEQYF
j_gene: TRBJ2-1; v_gene: TRBV7-3; CDR3aa: CASSLTRGSNEQFF
j_gene: TRBJ2-5; v_gene: TRBV20-1; CDR3aa: CSAPPGTSARETQYF
j_gene: TRBJ2-7; v_gene: TRBV30; CDR3aa: CAWEGVEDEQYF
j_gene: TRBJ2-7; v_gene: TRBV11-2; CDR3aa: CASNTPTSASYEQYF
j_gene: TRBJ1-1; v_gene: TRBV30; CDR3aa: CAWRVSFMNTEAFF
j_gene: TRBJ2-7; v_gene: TRBV7-2; CDR3aa: CASSPQTGGYEQYF
j_gene: TRBJ1-3; v_gene: TRBV10-3; CDR3aa: CAIGFEGVANTIYF
j_gene: TRBJ2-1; v_gene: TRBV7-2; CDR3aa: CASSSGTSGPAEQFF
j_gene: TRBJ2-1; v_gene: TRBV20-1; CDR3aa: CSASRLAGGGNEQFF
j_gene: TRBJ2-7; v_gene: TRBV20-1; CDR3aa: CSARDRGSSSSSYEQYF
j_gene: TRBJ2-7; v_gene: TRBV6-1; CDR3aa: CASSARTSGATYEQYF
j_gene: TRBJ2-7; v_gene: TRBV28; CDR3aa: CASNPGTGPFYEQYF
j_gene: TRBJ2-7; v_gene: TRBV18; CDR3aa: CASSPPSGIYEQYF
j_gene: TRBJ2-2; v_gene: TRBV7-2; CDR3aa: CASSLWLVGGGELFF
j_gene: TRBJ2-1; v_gene: TRBV20-1; CDR3aa: CSARGVSGRETYNEQFF
j_gene: TRBJ2-1; v_gene: TRBV4-3; CDR3aa: CASSQDEGGSNEQFF
j_gene: TRBJ1-1; v_gene: TRBV29-1; CDR3aa: CSVEQGGITEAFF
j_gene: TRBJ2-7; v_gene: TRBV20-1; CDR3aa: CSARHPSGRDSSYEQYF
j_gene: TRBJ1-2; v_gene: TRBV27; CDR3aa: CASSAQGPYGYTF
j_gene: TRBJ1-2; v_gene: TRBV20-1; CDR3aa: CSAPGRDGYTF
j_gene: TRBJ2-5; v_gene: TRBV30; CDR3aa: CAWSVGSQETQYF
j_gene: TRBJ2-5; v_gene: TRBV6-9; CDR3aa: CASSYVLAEQETQYF